A single sample is the source of the 17 T cell receptor beta chains below, sequenced in a study of blood T cell repertoires in COVID-19. Sequencing used immunoSEQ multiplex PCR; TCRdb keeps in-frame clones, though not all of them. The sample includes around 160,000 clones, roughly 80% of them seen just once. The sample taken for sequencing was PBMCs or T cells enriched from blood (not recorded which). These receptors all stem from a woman aged 55-69 years who had recovered from COVID-19.

The CDR3 region is CAWSPPGAGGPKNIQYF. The CDR3 bases are TGTGCCTGGAGTCCCCCGGGGGCGGGGGGGCCGAAAAACATTCAGTACTTC. The chain recombines TRBV30 with TRBJ2-4; TRBD2 matches 9 bases. Germline values: CDR1 GTSNPN, CDR2 SVGIG (reference sequence). This CDR3 has 17 amino acids. With 2 bases clipped from V and 4 bases from J, the junction kept 12 bases outside the gene matches.

The rearrangement joins TRBV9 to TRBJ1-2, with TRBD1 matching over 10 bases. Per the germline V gene, CDR1 is SGDLS and CDR2 is YYNGEE. CDR3 length equals 17 residues. Germline trimming cut 2 bases from V and 5 bases from J; bases unmatched to any gene: 12. The CDR3 here is CASSVRGGQGVLYGYTF. The CDR3 DNA reads TGTGCCAGCAGCGTGAGGGGAGGACAGGGGGTTCTATATGGCTACACCTTC.

This chain links TRBV24-1 with TRBJ2-5, with TRBD2 matching 9 bases. CDR3 size: 14 residues. V lost 8 bases, J lost 5 bases, and 8 bases stayed unmatched. Germline V gives CDR1 KGHDR, CDR2 SFDVKD. The CDR3 is CATKPAGGDETQYF. The CDR3 region has the DNA TGTGCCACCAAGCCAGCGGGGGGTGACGAGACCCAGTACTTC.

V gene TRBV5-1 combines with J gene TRBJ1-2; 8 bases fit TRBD1. The CDR3 covers 18 residues. The trim removed 4 bases at V and 2 bases at J, leaving 16 bases unmatched. Per the germline V gene, CDR1 is SGHRS and CDR2 is YFSETQ. CDR3 region: CASSRGSDRVGLNYGYTF. The CDR3 nucleotides read TGCGCCAGCAGCCGTGGATCGGACAGGGTAGGGTTAAACTATGGCTACACCTTC.

This rearrangement joins TRBV6-5 to TRBJ1-3, with TRBD1 matching 7 bases. Germline trimming cut 5 bases from V and 4 bases from J; bases unmatched to any gene: 5. This CDR3 region has 14 residues. Germline values: CDR1 MNHEY, CDR2 SVGAGI. This chain's CDR3 is CASSPQGFGNTIYF. The CDR3 coding sequence is TGTGCCAGCAGTCCACAGGGGTTCGGAAACACCATATATTTT.

The count of this clone is one. The chain uses TRBV10-1 and TRBJ2-2, with D perhaps TRBD2 (5 bases). The germline V and J ends were trimmed by 2 bases and 6 bases, with 13 bases remaining between them. There are 15 residues in the CDR3. CDR1 is WNHNN and CDR2 is SYGVQD in the germline V gene (reference sequence). The CDR3 region is CASSERGLRSGELFF. The CDR3, as DNA: TGCGCCAGCAGTGAGCGGGGATTGAGGTCCGGGGAGCTGTTTTTT.

The chain has TRBV30 and TRBJ1-2, with TRBD1 matching over 8 bases. Trimming cost V 2 bases and J 4 bases; bases outside gene matches: 15. This CDR3 spans 17 amino acids. The germline gives CDR1 GTSNPN, CDR2 SVGIG (reference sequence). The DNA for the CDR3 is TGTGCCTGGAGTACCGGGACAGGATCTTTTCTCTTCTATGGCTACACCTTC. It translates to CAWSTGTGSFLFYGYTF.

This clone was detected once. J is TRBJ1-5 and V is TRBV7-2, with D unresolved. This CDR3 region has 14 residues. The V end lost 0 bases, the J end lost 4 bases, and 7 bases lay between the germline ends. Germline V lookup: CDR1 SGHTA, CDR2 FQGNSA. CDR3 sequence reads: CASSLASRNQPQHF. The CDR3 nucleotides read TGTGCCAGCAGCTTAGCATCTAGGAATCAGCCCCAGCATTTT.

The genes are TRBV10-1 and TRBJ1-1, with D unresolved. From germline, CDR1 is WNHNN and CDR2 SYGVQD (reference sequence). V shed 7 bases and J shed 1 base, with 10 bases lying between them. The CDR3 contains 13 residues. The CDR3 DNA sequence: TGCGCCAGCACCCCCGCCGGGAACACTGAAGCTTTCTTT. Residues: CASTPAGNTEAFF.

The chain combines TRBV7-9 with TRBJ1-2; TRBD1 is a possible D gene (5 bases). The V end was cut by 3 bases, the J end by 8 bases, with 16 bases between. Germline V gene sequence: CDR1 SEHNR, CDR2 FQNEAQ (reference sequence). The CDR3 is made up of 14 amino acids. Here the CDR3 reads CASSLPGQSGGYTF. In nucleotides, the CDR3 is TGTGCCAGCAGCTTGCCAGGGCAGTCGGGCGGCTACACCTTC.

The CDR3 region is CASSLGAGGANVLTF. In nucleotides, the CDR3 is TGTGCCAGCAGTTTAGGGGCGGGGGGGGCCAACGTCCTGACTTTC. The chain combines TRBV27 with TRBJ2-6; TRBD2 is a possible D gene (6 bases). V dropped 2 bases and J dropped 4 bases, with 9 bases sitting between them. The CDR3 is 15 amino acids. Germline V gene sequence: CDR1 MNHEY, CDR2 SMNVEV (reference sequence).

DNA for the CDR3: TGCGCCAGCAGCTCCAACAGGGGGCAAGAGACCCAGTACTTC. Its protein is CASSSNRGQETQYF. The J gene is TRBJ2-5, the V gene TRBV5-1; TRBD1 agrees at 8 bases. The V and J ends lost 3 bases and 2 bases, in that order; junction bases with no gene match: 3. In germline, CDR1 is SGHRS, CDR2 YFSETQ. The CDR3 is 14 amino acids.

This clone was picked up one time. The sample holds other DNA sequences that translate to the same CDR3. V is TRBV5-4 and J is TRBJ2-5; 9 nucleotides agree with TRBD2. Germline V lookup: CDR1 SGHNT, CDR2 YYREEE (reference sequence). The CDR3 is 14 amino acids. The V gene end was trimmed by 2 bases and the J gene end by 3 bases; junction bases not matched to a gene: 2. As DNA, the CDR3 is TGTGCCAGCAGCTTCGGCGGGGGGGAAGAGACCCAGTACTTC. Residues: CASSFGGGEETQYF.

The chain couples TRBV30 to TRBJ2-7; TRBD1 aligns across 8 bases. The CDR3 consists of 13 residues. Trimming at V came to 5 bases and at J to 0 bases, leaving 3 bases not matched to a gene. Germline-derived CDR1 and CDR2 are GTSNPN and SVGIG (reference sequence). CDR3 sequence reads: CAWGTGGSYEQYF. Here the CDR3 DNA reads TGTGCCTGGGGTACAGGGGGCTCCTACGAGCAGTACTTC.

The V call is TRBV3-1 (or the pseudogene TRBV3-2), the J call TRBJ2-1; TRBD2 agrees at 12 bases. J lost 9 bases, V lost 1 base, and 7 bases had no gene match. The CDR3 loop spans 16 amino acids. Germline V lookup: CDR1 LGHDT, CDR2 YNNKEL (reference sequence). The DNA of the CDR3 is TGTGCCAGCAGCCAAGTTGCTAGCGGGGGGGCAAGTGAGCAGTTCTTC. Translated, it gives CASSQVASGGASEQFF.

The chain is built from TRBV10-3 and TRBJ2-1; weak D call: TRBD2 (5 bases). Germline CDR1 reads ENHRY; CDR2 reads SYGVKD. Trimming left V 0 bases short and J 6 bases short, with 15 bases between. This CDR3 is built from 16 residues. CDR3: CAISESLYGGSNEQFF. For the CDR3, the DNA is TGTGCCATCAGTGAGTCGCTTTATGGAGGTAGCAATGAGCAGTTCTTC.

This sequence joins TRBV7-2 and TRBJ1-1, with 7 bases lining up with TRBD1. Germline CDR1 is SGHTA and CDR2 is FQGNSA. The ends lost 3 bases at V and 4 bases at J; junction bases unmatched: 2. The CDR3 has 13 amino acids. The CDR3 reads CASSLRGLTEAFF. CDR3 nucleotide sequence: TGTGCCAGCAGCTTGAGGGGGCTCACTGAAGCTTTCTTT. Full variable domain (rest looked up from reference TRBV7-2 and TRBJ1-1): GAGVSQSPSNKVTEKGKDVELRCDPISGHTALYWYRQSLGQGLEFLIYFQGNSAPDKSGLPSDRFSAERTGGSVSTLTIQRTQQEDSAVYLCASSLRGLTEAFFGQGTRLTVV.